A selection of T cell receptor beta chains follows, all from one sample in a study of blood T cells in healthy people across ages. TCRdb reprocessed the 5' RACE reads with MiXCR, giving one entry per CDR3 protein. The sample consists of 890,000 or so distinct CDR3 sequences, around 68% of them appearing once. Material: blood. The source of these receptors is a man aged 25-45 years in good health. The CDR3 runs from the conserved cysteine through the conserved F or W. The D gene is left open where the match is weak. Clone sizes are given selectively: once, few, many, or a class where the clone is expanded.

d_call	clone_size	v_call	j_call	cdr3_nt	cdr3_aa
TRBD2	NA	TRBV7-2	TRBJ2-5	TGTGCCAGCAGGGTAGCGGGGGTGGAGACCCAGTACTTC	CASRVAGVETQYF
TRBD1	NA	TRBV27	TRBJ1-4	TGTGCCAGCAGTCATGCACAAGGGACAGGGAAGACTGAAAAACTGTTTTTT	CASSHAQGTGKTEKLFF
NA	NA	TRBV6-6	TRBJ2-7	TGTGCCAGCACCTCGGCCAGGTCGGGCTACGAGCAGTACTTC	CASTSARSGYEQYF
TRBD1	NA	TRBV29-1	TRBJ2-3	TGCAGCGTTGAAGATCGGGACAGTAACACAGATACGCAGTATTTT	CSVEDRDSNTDTQYF
TRBD1	NA	TRBV7-2	TRBJ1-6	TGTGCCAGCCGCCCGGGGACAGGGAATTCACCCCTCCACTTT	CASRPGTGNSPLHF
TRBD1	NA	TRBV6-5	TRBJ2-7	TGCGCCAGCAGATCCGACAGGGGACGTAGCGAGCAGTACTTC	CASRSDRGRSEQYF
NA	NA	TRBV27	TRBJ2-1	TGTGCCAGCAGTTCGACTACTTACAATGAGCAGTTCTTC	CASSSTTYNEQFF
TRBD2	NA	TRBV15	TRBJ2-3	TGTGCCACCAGCAGCGGGGGGGCCGTCACAGATACGCAGTATTTT	CATSSGGAVTDTQYF
TRBD1	few	TRBV6-5	TRBJ2-7	TGTGCCAGCAGTAGCCGGGACAGGGTTTCCTACGAGCAGTACTTC	CASSSRDRVSYEQYF
NA	NA	TRBV6-1	TRBJ2-5	TGTGCCAGCAGTGAAGGGGGAGGGACCCAGTACTTC	CASSEGGGTQYF
TRBD2	few	TRBV20-1	TRBJ2-3	TGCAGTGCTAGCGAAACTAGCGGGGTCCCGGATACGCAGTATTTT	CSASETSGVPDTQYF
TRBD1	NA	TRBV29-1	TRBJ2-1	TGCAGCCGAGGGGACAGCACTGGGGATGAGCAGTTCTTC	CSRGDSTGDEQFF
TRBD2	many	TRBV20-1	TRBJ2-7	TGCAGTGCGCTCGGCCTAGCGGGGGTCTCCTCCTACGAGCAGTACTTC	CSALGLAGVSSYEQYF
NA	NA	TRBV5-1	TRBJ2-2	TGCGCCAGCAGCGTAAGAGGTTCCGGGGAGCTGTTTTTT	CASSVRGSGELFF
NA	few	TRBV29-1	TRBJ2-7	TGCAGCGCAATCGCTCGGGACAAGAGCTACGAGCAGTACTTC	CSAIARDKSYEQYF
TRBD1	few	TRBV5-1	TRBJ2-1	TGCGCCAGCAGCTACGGACAGGGGGCCCCGGTCGATGAGCAGTTCTTC	CASSYGQGAPVDEQFF
TRBD1	NA	TRBV7-9	TRBJ2-6	TGTGCCAGCAGCTTAGGCCAGGGGGCAAATGGGGCCAACGTCCTGACTTTC	CASSLGQGANGANVLTF
NA	few	TRBV10-3	TRBJ2-1	TGTGCCATCAGTGACCCGGGGCCATCCTACAATGAGCAGTTCTTC	CAISDPGPSYNEQFF
NA	few	TRBV29-1	TRBJ1-1	TGCAGCGCCCTCCGGGCAGGCAGCACTGAAGCTTTCTTT	CSALRAGSTEAFF
NA	few	TRBV12-3/TRBV12-4	TRBJ2-5	TGTGCCAGCAGTTTAAGGGCCAGACAAGAGACCCAGTACTTC	CASSLRARQETQYF
NA	once	TRBV9	TRBJ2-7	TGTGCCAGCAGCGTAGACGGGGTCTACGAGCGGTACTTC	CASSVDGVYERYF
NA	NA	TRBV4-3	TRBJ1-6	TGCGCCAGCAGCCAAGAGGACTTCTCCTATAATTCACCCCTCCACTTT	CASSQEDFSYNSPLHF
TRBD2	NA	TRBV20-1	TRBJ2-1	TGCAGTGCTTCCGCTCCGGGACTAGCGGGGTCCGGCGGGCCAAATGAGCAGTTCTTC	CSASAPGLAGSGGPNEQFF
TRBD2	NA	TRBV20-1	TRBJ2-3	TGCAGTGCTAGAGATCCTAGCGGGACTTACACAGATACGCAGTATTTT	CSARDPSGTYTDTQYF
TRBD2	NA	TRBV29-1	TRBJ2-7	TGCAGCGTTAGACTAGCGGAGTACAATGAGCAGTACTTC	CSVRLAEYNEQYF
TRBD1	NA	TRBV20-1	TRBJ2-7	TGCAGTGCTAGTCTGACAGGGGTCGGGGACGAGCAGTACTTC	CSASLTGVGDEQYF
TRBD1	NA	TRBV27	TRBJ2-1	TGTGCCAGCAGTCGCGGGACAGGGGTAGGGTATGAGCAGTTCTTC	CASSRGTGVGYEQFF
TRBD1	few	TRBV20-1	TRBJ1-6	TGCAGTGCCCCTTGGGAAGGGACAGGGGTTTTCTATAATTCACCCCTCCACTTT	CSAPWEGTGVFYNSPLHF
NA	NA	TRBV7-3	TRBJ2-7	TGTGCCAGCAGCCCCGACGGGATCTACGAGCAGTACTTC	CASSPDGIYEQYF
TRBD1	NA	TRBV11-1	TRBJ2-1	TGTGCCAGCAGGGACAGGGGTCGATTCAATGAGCAGTTCTTC	CASRDRGRFNEQFF
TRBD1	NA	TRBV29-1	TRBJ2-5	TGCAGCGGATACAGGGGGCCAGAGACCCAGTACTTC	CSGYRGPETQYF
NA	few	TRBV6-2/TRBV6-3	TRBJ2-7	TGTGCCAGCAGTAGAGGGGACTCCCTATCCGAGCAGTACTTC	CASSRGDSLSEQYF
NA	NA	TRBV6-2/TRBV6-3	TRBJ1-1	TGTGCCAGCAGTGAGCCCGGACGTCGGACTGAAGCTTTCTTT	CASSEPGRRTEAFF
TRBD2	NA	TRBV27	TRBJ2-1	TGTGCCAGCAGTCCCCCGCTAGCGGGTTTCCATGAGCAGTTCTTC	CASSPPLAGFHEQFF
TRBD2	NA	TRBV6-4	TRBJ2-3	TGTGCCAGCAGTGACGAGGATAGCGGGGGCCCAGATACGCAGTATTTT	CASSDEDSGGPDTQYF
NA	few	TRBV9	TRBJ2-5	TGTGCCAGCAGCGCGACGGACTACTTCCAAGAGACCCAGTACTTC	CASSATDYFQETQYF
NA	NA	TRBV28	TRBJ2-7	TGTGCCATTCTACGACAGGGAGGTTACCTACCCTACGAGCAGTACTTC	CAILRQGGYLPYEQYF
TRBD1	NA	TRBV28	TRBJ2-1	TGTGCCAGCAGTTCAATCGGGACAGATTTCAATGAGCAGTTCTTC	CASSSIGTDFNEQFF
NA	few	TRBV12-3/TRBV12-4	TRBJ2-4	TGTGCCAGCAGTGCCTTAAACATTCAGTACTTC	CASSALNIQYF
NA	few	TRBV10-3	TRBJ2-7	TGTGCCATCAGTGACTCCCGGAAGAATGACTACGAGCAGTACTTC	CAISDSRKNDYEQYF
TRBD1	NA	TRBV29-1	TRBJ2-6	TGCAGCGTTGTGGCCCGAGGGACAGGGCCCTCTGGGGCCAACGTCCTGACTTTC	CSVVARGTGPSGANVLTF